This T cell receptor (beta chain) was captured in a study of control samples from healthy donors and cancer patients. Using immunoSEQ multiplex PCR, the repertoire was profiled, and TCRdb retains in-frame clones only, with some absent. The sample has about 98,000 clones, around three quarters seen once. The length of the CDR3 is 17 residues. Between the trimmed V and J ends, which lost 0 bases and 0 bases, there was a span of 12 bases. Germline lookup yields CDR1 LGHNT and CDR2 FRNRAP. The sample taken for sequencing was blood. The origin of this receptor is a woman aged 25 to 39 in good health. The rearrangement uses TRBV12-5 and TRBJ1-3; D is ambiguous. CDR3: CASGLVQGLLSGNTIYF. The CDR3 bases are TGTGCTAGTGGTTTGGTACAAGGGTTACTCTCTGGAAACACCATATATTTT.